This T cell receptor (beta chain) came from a study of early T cells in non-severe SARS-CoV-2 infection. Attached unique molecular identifiers marked individual cDNA molecules. TCRdb recomputed calls from the 5' RACE reads with MiXCR, one row per CDR3 protein. The sample yields about 80,000 distinct CDR3 sequences, around 10% seen once. Trimming stripped 4 bases from V and 4 bases from J, with 16 bases between. This CDR3 contains 15 residues. The germline CDR1 and CDR2 sequences are LGHDT and YNNKEL (reference sequence). This clonotype was observed a few times. The sequenced material came from whole blood. The V and J genes are TRBV3-1 and TRBJ1-1; a possible D gene is TRBD1 (6 bases). The receptor was derived from an adult who was a healthcare worker with PCR-confirmed SARS-CoV-2 infection or an uninfected control (not recorded which). The CDR3: CASSPSRGGSTEAFF. In DNA form, the CDR3 reads TGTGCCAGCAGCCCGTCCAGGGGTGGCAGCACTGAAGCTTTCTTT. The full variable domain, completed using reference TRBV3-1 and TRBJ1-1, is DTAVSQTPKYLVTQMGNDKSIKCEQNLGHDTMYWYKQDSKKFLKIMFSYNNKELIINETVPNRFSPKSPDKAHLNLHINSLELGDSAVYFCASSPSRGGSTEAFFGQGTRLTVV.